This T cell receptor beta chain was identified in a study of control samples from healthy donors and cancer patients. Trimming took off 1 base at V and 2 bases at J, with 8 bases between the two ends. CDR1 LNHNV and CDR2 YYDKDF come from the germline V gene (reference sequence). The CDR3 runs 15 residues. This table comes from immunoSEQ multiplex PCR, and its TCRdb copy is limited to in-frame clones, with some not included. The sample holds roughly 170,000 clones, approximately 92% seen once. Input material: blood. This rearrangement joins TRBV15 to TRBJ1-4; no reliable D call. The TCR comes from a woman aged 60-75 years in good health. CDR3 nucleotides: TGTGCCACCAGCAGAGTTCGTGTTACTAATGAAAAACTGTTTTTT. Translating gives CATSRVRVTNEKLFF.